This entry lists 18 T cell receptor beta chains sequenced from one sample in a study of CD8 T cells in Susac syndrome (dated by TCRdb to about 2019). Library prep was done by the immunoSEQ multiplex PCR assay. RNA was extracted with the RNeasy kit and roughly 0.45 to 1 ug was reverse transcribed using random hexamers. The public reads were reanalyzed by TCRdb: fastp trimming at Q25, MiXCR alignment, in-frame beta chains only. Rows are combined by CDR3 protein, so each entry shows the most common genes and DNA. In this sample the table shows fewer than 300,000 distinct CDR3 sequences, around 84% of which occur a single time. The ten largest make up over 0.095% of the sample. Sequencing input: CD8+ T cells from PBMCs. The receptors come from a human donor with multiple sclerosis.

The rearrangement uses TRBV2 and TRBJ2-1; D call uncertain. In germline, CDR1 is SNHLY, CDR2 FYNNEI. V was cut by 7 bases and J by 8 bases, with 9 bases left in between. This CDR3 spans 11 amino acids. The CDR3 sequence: CASKNNHEQFF. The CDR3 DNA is TGTGCCAGCAAGAATAATCATGAGCAGTTCTTC. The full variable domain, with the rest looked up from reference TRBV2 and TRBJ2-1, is EPEVTQTPSHQVTQMGQEVILRCVPISNHLYFYWYRQILGQKVEFLVSFYNNEISEKSEIFDDQFSVERPDGSNFTLKIRSTKLEDSAMYFCASKNNHEQFFGPGTRLTVL.

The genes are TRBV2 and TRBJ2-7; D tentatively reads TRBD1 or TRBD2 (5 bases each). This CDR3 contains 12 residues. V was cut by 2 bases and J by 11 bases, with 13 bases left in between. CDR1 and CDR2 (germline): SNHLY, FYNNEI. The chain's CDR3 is CASSEIKGTKYF. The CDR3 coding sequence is TGTGCCAGCAGTGAAATAAAGGGGACCAAGTACTTC.

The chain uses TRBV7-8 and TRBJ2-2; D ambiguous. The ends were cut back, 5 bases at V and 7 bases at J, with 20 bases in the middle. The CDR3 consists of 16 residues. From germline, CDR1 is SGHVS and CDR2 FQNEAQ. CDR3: CASSPYRLKLDGELFF. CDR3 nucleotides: TGTGCCAGCAGCCCCTACCGCCTAAAGTTGGACGGGGAGCTGTTTTTT.

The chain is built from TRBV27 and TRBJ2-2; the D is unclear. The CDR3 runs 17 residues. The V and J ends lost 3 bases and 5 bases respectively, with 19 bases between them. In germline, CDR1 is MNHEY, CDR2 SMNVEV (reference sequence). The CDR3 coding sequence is TGTGCCAGCAGTTTGTTCCCTTCCCTGCAAGGGACCGGGGAGCTGTTTTTT. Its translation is CASSLFPSLQGTGELFF.

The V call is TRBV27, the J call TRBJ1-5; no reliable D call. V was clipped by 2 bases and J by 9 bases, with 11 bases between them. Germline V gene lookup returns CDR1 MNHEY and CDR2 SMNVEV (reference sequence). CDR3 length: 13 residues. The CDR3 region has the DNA TGTGCCAGCAGTTTAGGCGCCCGTCGGCCCCAGCATTTT. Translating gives CASSLGARRPQHF.

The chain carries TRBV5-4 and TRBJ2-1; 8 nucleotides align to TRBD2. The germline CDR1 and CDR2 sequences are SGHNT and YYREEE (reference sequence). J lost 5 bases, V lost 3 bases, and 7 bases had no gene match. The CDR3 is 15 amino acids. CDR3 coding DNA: TGTGCCAGCAGCTGGAAGCGGGAGTTCGACAATGAGCAGTTCTTC. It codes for CASSWKREFDNEQFF.

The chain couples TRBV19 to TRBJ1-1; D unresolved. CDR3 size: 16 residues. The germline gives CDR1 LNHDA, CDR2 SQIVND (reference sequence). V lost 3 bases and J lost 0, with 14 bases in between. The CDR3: CASSILQETMNTEAFF. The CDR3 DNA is TGTGCCAGTAGTATCTTGCAGGAGACCATGAACACTGAAGCTTTCTTT. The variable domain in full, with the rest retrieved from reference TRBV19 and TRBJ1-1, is DGGITQSPKYLFRKEGQNVTLSCEQNLNHDAMYWYRQDPGQGLRLIYYSQIVNDFQKGDIAEGYSVSREKKESFPLTVTSAQKNPTAFYLCASSILQETMNTEAFFGQGTRLTVV.

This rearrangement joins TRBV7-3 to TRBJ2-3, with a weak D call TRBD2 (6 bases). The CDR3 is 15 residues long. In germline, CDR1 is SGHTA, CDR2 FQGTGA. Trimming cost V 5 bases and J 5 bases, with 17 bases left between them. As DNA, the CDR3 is TGTGCCAGCAGCCGCGGGACGGACGGGGGAGATACGCAGTATTTT. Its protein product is CASSRGTDGGDTQYF.

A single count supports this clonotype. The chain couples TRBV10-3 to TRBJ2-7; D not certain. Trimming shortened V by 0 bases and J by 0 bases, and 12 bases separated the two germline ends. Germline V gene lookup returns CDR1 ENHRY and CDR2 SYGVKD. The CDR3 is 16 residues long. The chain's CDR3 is CAISESKGRPSYEQYF. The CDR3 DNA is TGTGCCATCAGTGAGTCTAAGGGCAGGCCCTCCTACGAGCAGTACTTC.

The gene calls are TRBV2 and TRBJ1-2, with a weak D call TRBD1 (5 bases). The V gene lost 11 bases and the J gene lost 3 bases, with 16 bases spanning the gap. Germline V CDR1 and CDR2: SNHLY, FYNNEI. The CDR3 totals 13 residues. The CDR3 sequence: CAAPGGTDYGYTF. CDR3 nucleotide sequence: TGTGCCGCCCCGGGGGGTACGGACTATGGCTACACCTTC.

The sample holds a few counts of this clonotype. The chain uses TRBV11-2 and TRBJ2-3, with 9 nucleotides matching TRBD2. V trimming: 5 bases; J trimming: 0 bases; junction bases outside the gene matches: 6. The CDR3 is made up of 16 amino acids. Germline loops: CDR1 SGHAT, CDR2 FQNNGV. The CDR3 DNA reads TGTGCCAGCAGCCCCGTAGCGGGAGAAAGCACAGATACGCAGTATTTT. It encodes CASSPVAGESTDTQYF. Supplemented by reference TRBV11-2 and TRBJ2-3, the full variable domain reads EAGVAQSPRYKIIEKRQSVAFWCNPISGHATLYWYQQILGQGPKLLIQFQNNGVVDDSQLPKDRFSAERLKGVDSTLKIQPAKLEDSAVYLCASSPVAGESTDTQYFGPGTRLTVL.

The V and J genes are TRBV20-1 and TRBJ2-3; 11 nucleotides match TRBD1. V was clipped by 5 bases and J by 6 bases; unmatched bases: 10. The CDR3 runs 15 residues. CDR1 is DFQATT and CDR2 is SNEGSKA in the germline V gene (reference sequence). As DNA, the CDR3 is TGCAGTGCTCCTCGGACAGGGGGCCGGAGGGATACGCAGTATTTT. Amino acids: CSAPRTGGRRDTQYF.

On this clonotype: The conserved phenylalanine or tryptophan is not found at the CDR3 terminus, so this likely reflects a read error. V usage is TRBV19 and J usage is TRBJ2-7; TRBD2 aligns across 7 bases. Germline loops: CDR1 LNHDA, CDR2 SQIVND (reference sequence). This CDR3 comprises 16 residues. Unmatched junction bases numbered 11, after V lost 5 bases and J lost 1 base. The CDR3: CASSLGILAGSYEQYL. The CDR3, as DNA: TGTGCCAGTAGTTTGGGGATTTTAGCGGGTTCCTACGAGCAGTACCTC.

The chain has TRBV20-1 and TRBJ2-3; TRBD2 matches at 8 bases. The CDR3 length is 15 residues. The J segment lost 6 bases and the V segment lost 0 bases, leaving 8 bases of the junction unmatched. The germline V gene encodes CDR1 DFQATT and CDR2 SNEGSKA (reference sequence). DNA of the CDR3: TGCAGTGCTAGAGATCGGGCGGGAGGACGTGATACGCAGTATTTT. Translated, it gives CSARDRAGGRDTQYF.

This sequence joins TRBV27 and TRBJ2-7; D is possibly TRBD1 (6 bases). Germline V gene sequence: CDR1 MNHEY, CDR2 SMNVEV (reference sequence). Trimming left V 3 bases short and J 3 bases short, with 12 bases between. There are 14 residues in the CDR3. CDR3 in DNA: TGTGCCAGCAGTTTCGCAGGGGCGGACTACGAGCAGTACTTC. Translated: CASSFAGADYEQYF.

CDR3 in amino acids: CASGFSSGTNEQYF. The DNA of the CDR3 is TGTGCCAGCGGCTTCTCTAGCGGGACGAACGAGCAGTACTTC. The chain couples TRBV9 to TRBJ2-7; 9 positions match TRBD2. Germline values: CDR1 SGDLS, CDR2 YYNGEE. V lost 7 bases, J lost 5 bases, and 10 bases stayed unmatched. The CDR3 is 14 residues long.

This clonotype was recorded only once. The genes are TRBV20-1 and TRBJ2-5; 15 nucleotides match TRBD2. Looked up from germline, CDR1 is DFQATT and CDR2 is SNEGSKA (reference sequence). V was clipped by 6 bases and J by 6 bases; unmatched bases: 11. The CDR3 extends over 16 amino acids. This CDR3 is CSAANGTSGRLKTQYF. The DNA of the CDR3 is TGCAGTGCCGCGAACGGGACTAGCGGGAGGTTGAAGACCCAGTACTTC.

The CDR3 protein is CASSPPQGYEQYF. In DNA, the CDR3 is TGTGCCAGCAGCCCGCCACAGGGTTACGAGCAGTACTTC. The genes are TRBV7-9 and TRBJ2-7; D perhaps matches TRBD1 (6 bases). The V end lost 5 bases, the J end lost 4 bases, and 12 bases lay between the germline ends. CDR1 and CDR2 from the germline V gene are SEHNR and FQNEAQ (reference sequence). This CDR3 is built from 13 residues.